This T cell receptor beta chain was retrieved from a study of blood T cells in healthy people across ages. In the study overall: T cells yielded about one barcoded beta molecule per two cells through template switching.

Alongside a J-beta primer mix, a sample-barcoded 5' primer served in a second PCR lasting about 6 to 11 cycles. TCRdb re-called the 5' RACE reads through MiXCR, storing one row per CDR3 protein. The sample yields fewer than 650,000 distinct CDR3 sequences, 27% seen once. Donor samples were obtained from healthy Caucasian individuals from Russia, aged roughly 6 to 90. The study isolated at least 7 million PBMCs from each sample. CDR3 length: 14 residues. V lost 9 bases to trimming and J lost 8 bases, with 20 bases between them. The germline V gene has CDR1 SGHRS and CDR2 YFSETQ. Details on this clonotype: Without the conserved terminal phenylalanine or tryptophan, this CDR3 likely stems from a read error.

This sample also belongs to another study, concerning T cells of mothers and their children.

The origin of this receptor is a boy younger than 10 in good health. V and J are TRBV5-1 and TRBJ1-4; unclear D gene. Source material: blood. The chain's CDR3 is CAKPRPQGYEKLFI. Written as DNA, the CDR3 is TGCGCCAAACCAAGACCCCAAGGGTACGAAAAACTGTTTATT.